This T cell receptor (beta chain) was identified in a study of identical twins. TCRdb used MiXCR to reprocess the 5' RACE reads, holding one entry per CDR3 protein. The table records 240,000 or so distinct CDR3 sequences, about 13% of them present only once. The sample was also reused in another study, on yellow fever vaccine responses in identical twins.

The source material was memory (CD45RO+) T cells sorted from blood. The sequence derives from a woman aged 18-29 years in good health.

The CDR3 here is CASSYFQGSETQYF. In nucleotides, the CDR3 is TGTGCCAGCAGTTATTTTCAGGGGAGTGAGACCCAGTACTTC. The V and J genes are TRBV6-2 or TRBV6-3 and TRBJ2-5; a weak D match, TRBD1 (6 bases). CDR3 size: 14 residues. From germline, CDR1 is MNHEY and CDR2 SVGEGT. V lost 3 bases and J lost 5, with 13 bases in between.